One sample yielded the 21 T cell receptor beta chains listed below, sequenced in a study of T-cell reconstitution after alpha-beta-depleted transplantation in children. During its preparation, the TCRbeta library received unique molecular identifiers. TCRdb reprocessed the PCR reads via MiXCR and lists one record per CDR3 protein. The table has over 400,000 distinct CDR3 sequences, roughly an eighth seen once. Specimen: PBMCs from the stem cell graft donor, collected from the stem cell graft. These receptors all come from a human donor who donated a stem cell graft to a child with combined immunodeficiency.

This clonotype has at least ten counts. This CDR3 is CSVKRPGQGAGEQFF. The DNA for the CDR3 is TGCAGCGTAAAGCGCCCGGGACAGGGGGCCGGGGAGCAGTTCTTC. The chain recombines TRBV29-1 with TRBJ2-1; 12 bases line up with TRBD1. V was clipped by 6 bases and J by 10 bases; unmatched bases: 13. CDR1 and CDR2 from the germline V gene are SQVTM and ANQGSEA. The CDR3 totals 15 residues.

This clonotype was detected only a few times. The chain uses TRBV12-3 or TRBV12-4 and TRBJ1-5; maybe TRBD1 (5 bases). V was pared by 3 bases and J by 7 bases, with 10 bases between. The CDR3 is made up of 13 amino acids. CDR3 DNA: TGTGCCAGCAGTTTCTATCAGGGACAGCCCCAGCATTTT. This gives the protein CASSFYQGQPQHF.

There are many counts of this clonotype. This chain links TRBV12-3 or TRBV12-4 with TRBJ2-7; D remains ambiguous. The CDR3 sequence is 13 residues long. The V gene lost 6 bases and the J gene lost 2 bases, with 11 bases spanning the gap. CDR3 DNA sequence: TGTGCCAGCAGCCGCAGTCTTCCCTACGAGCAGTACTTC. Translation gives CASSRSLPYEQYF.

In its sample, this clonotype was seen a few times. The chain joins TRBV18 to TRBJ2-7; no clear D. The ends were cut back, 1 base at V and 3 bases at J, with 7 bases in the middle. The CDR3 loop spans 13 amino acids. Germline CDR1 KGHSH, CDR2 LQKENI. In DNA, the CDR3 is TGTGCCAGCTCACCACGGCAAATCTACGAGCAGTACTTC. It translates to CASSPRQIYEQYF.

This clonotype was seen at least ten times. The J gene is TRBJ1-1, the V gene TRBV20-1, with D possibly being TRBD1 (5 bases). CDR1 is DFQATT and CDR2 is SNEGSKA in the germline V gene (reference sequence). V was clipped by 3 bases and J by 7 bases, with 12 bases between them. The CDR3 length is 12 residues. The CDR3 here is CSASGGGDEAFF. The CDR3 DNA follows: TGCAGTGCTAGTGGGGGAGGGGATGAAGCTTTCTTT.

Ten or more counts support this clonotype. The V gene is TRBV9, the J gene TRBJ2-3; possible D gene TRBD2, 6 bases. The germline V gene encodes CDR1 SGDLS and CDR2 YYNGEE. CDR3 length equals 14 residues. V dropped 8 bases and J dropped 0 bases, with 13 bases sitting between them. DNA of the CDR3: TGTGCCAGTGGGGACTCCTCTAGCACAGATACGCAGTATTTT. Its translation is CASGDSSSTDTQYF.

The J gene is TRBJ2-1, the V gene TRBV29-1; 8 positions agree with TRBD2. The CDR3 is 13 amino acids. Germline trimming cut 3 bases from V and 5 bases from J; bases unmatched to any gene: 3. In germline, CDR1 is SQVTM, CDR2 ANQGSEA. CDR3 residues: CSVDLAGDNEQFF. The CDR3 region has the DNA TGCAGCGTTGACCTAGCGGGCGACAATGAGCAGTTCTTC.

This chain connects TRBV10-3 to TRBJ1-5; tentative D call: TRBD1 (5 bases). The V and J ends lost 6 bases and 5 bases respectively, with 17 bases between them. CDR1 and CDR2 from the germline V gene are ENHRY and SYGVKD. The CDR3 runs to 15 residues. The CDR3 bases are TGTGCCATCAGACCGGGACCCACGGAGGATCAGCCCCAGCATTTT. Translating gives CAIRPGPTEDQPQHF.

The chain links TRBV6-5 to TRBJ1-1; D unclear. Germline V gene data show CDR1 as MNHEY and CDR2 as SVGAGI. There are 13 residues in the CDR3. Trimming stripped 0 bases from V and 4 bases from J, with 6 bases between. CDR3 sequence (DNA): TGTGCCAGCAGTTACTCGATCGGCACTGAAGCTTTCTTT. Encoded protein: CASSYSIGTEAFF.

This clonotype was seen at least ten times. The chain uses TRBV20-1 and TRBJ2-3, with a tentative D call TRBD2 (6 bases). Looked up from germline, CDR1 is DFQATT and CDR2 is SNEGSKA (reference sequence). This CDR3 comprises 14 residues. V was trimmed by 6 bases and J by 2 bases, leaving 15 bases between them. CDR3 protein: CSARAGIATDTQYF. In DNA form, the CDR3 reads TGCAGTGCCCGTGCGGGGATCGCCACAGATACGCAGTATTTT.

This clonotype was detected only a few times. The genes are TRBV29-1 and TRBJ2-1; D not certain. Germline loops: CDR1 SQVTM, CDR2 ANQGSEA. CDR3 size: 13 residues. V was shortened by 2 bases and J by 6 bases, with 11 bases between the two germline ends. The CDR3 here is CSVERASANEQFF. The CDR3 nucleotides read TGCAGCGTTGAAAGGGCCAGCGCCAATGAGCAGTTCTTC.

This clonotype was seen a few times. The chain combines TRBV12-3 or TRBV12-4 with TRBJ2-5, with a possible D match to TRBD2 (6 bases). This CDR3 region has 16 residues. With 5 bases removed from V and 0 bases from J, the gap between germline ends came to 16 bases. The CDR3 DNA sequence: TGTGCCAGCAGTCCCCGGAGGGGCAGGGACCAAGAGACCCAGTACTTC. As protein: CASSPRRGRDQETQYF.

V gene TRBV29-1 combines with J gene TRBJ1-1, with D possibly matching TRBD1 (6 bases). Germline loops: CDR1 SQVTM, CDR2 ANQGSEA. Trimming cost V 5 bases and J 5 bases, with 12 bases left between them. This CDR3 contains 12 residues. The CDR3 nucleotides read TGCAGCGTTCGCAGGGGAGGGACTGAAGCTTTCTTT. Translation gives CSVRRGGTEAFF.

At least ten counts were recorded for this clonotype. The gene calls are TRBV28 and TRBJ1-2; tentatively, D is TRBD1 (6 bases). The CDR3 extends over 15 amino acids. The germline V and J ends were trimmed by 11 bases and 0 bases, with 19 bases remaining between them. The germline V gene has CDR1 MDHEN and CDR2 SYDVKM. The chain's CDR3 is CAATSDRHANYGYTF. CDR3 in DNA: TGTGCCGCGACATCGGACAGACATGCTAACTATGGCTACACCTTC.

This clonotype was observed many times. The chain is built from TRBV12-3 or TRBV12-4 and TRBJ2-2; the D call may be TRBD1 or TRBD2 (5 bases each). Trimming pared 3 bases from V and 4 bases from J, leaving 15 bases between. This CDR3 is built from 16 residues. The CDR3 loop reads CASSLGQGRGTGELFF. The CDR3 coding sequence is TGTGCCAGCAGTTTGGGGCAGGGTCGGGGCACCGGGGAGCTGTTTTTT.

This sequence joins TRBV6-2 or TRBV6-3 and TRBJ2-7, with D perhaps matching TRBD2 (6 bases). The germline V gene encodes CDR1 MNHEY and CDR2 SVGEGT. The germline V and J ends were trimmed by 6 bases and 0 bases, with 18 bases remaining between them. CDR3 length: 16 amino acids. As DNA, the CDR3 is TGTGCCAGCAGCAACCTCCGGGACTTAGGCTCCTACGAGCAGTACTTC. It translates to CASSNLRDLGSYEQYF.

This clonotype has more than one count but fewer than ten. The rearrangement links TRBV27 to TRBJ2-3; tentative D call: TRBD1 (5 bases). V lost 4 bases and J lost 2, with 13 bases in between. The germline V gene has CDR1 MNHEY and CDR2 SMNVEV (reference sequence). This CDR3 spans 15 amino acids. The CDR3 DNA follows: TGTGCCAGCAGTTCCTTTGGGGCTACCACAGATACGCAGTATTTT. Translation: CASSSFGATTDTQYF.

This clonotype was picked up a small number of times. This chain joins TRBV9 and TRBJ2-7; D is unclear. The CDR3 totals 16 residues. Germline-derived CDR1 and CDR2 are SGDLS and YYNGEE. Trimming cost V 1 base and J 7 bases, with 21 bases left between them. The CDR3 spells CASSVMYIRFFLEQYF. The CDR3 DNA reads TGTGCCAGCAGCGTAATGTACATTCGATTCTTCCTAGAGCAGTACTTC. Drawing the rest from reference TRBV9 and TRBJ2-7, the complete variable domain is DSGVTQTPKHLITATGQRVTLRCSPRSGDLSVYWYQQSLDQGLQFLIQYYNGEERAKGNILERFSAQQFPDLHSELNLSSLELGDSALYFCASSVMYIRFFLEQYFGPGTRLTVT.

This clonotype was counted many times. V usage is TRBV7-2 and J usage is TRBJ2-5; D gene unclear. The ends were cut back, 5 bases at V and 3 bases at J, with 13 bases in the middle. Germline CDR1 SGHTA, CDR2 FQGNSA. The CDR3 has 14 residues. CDR3 DNA sequence: TGTGCCAGCAGCCAGCTGGGCGGTGAAGAGACCCAGTACTTC. Its translation: CASSQLGGEETQYF.

In this sample, this clonotype turned up a few times. The chain carries TRBV20-1 and TRBJ2-3; D perhaps matches TRBD1 (6 bases). The CDR3 contains 14 residues. Germline V CDR1 and CDR2: DFQATT, SNEGSKA (reference sequence). Deletions cut 3 bases from V and 1 base from J, with 11 bases between. The CDR3 sequence: CSASRQDRTDTQYF. CDR3 in DNA: TGCAGTGCTAGCAGACAGGACCGCACAGATACGCAGTATTTT.

Only a few counts were recorded for this clonotype. The V gene is TRBV12-3 or TRBV12-4, the J gene TRBJ2-1; the match to TRBD2 covers 10 bases. The CDR3 extends over 18 amino acids. Losses at the gene ends were 3 bases for V and 0 bases for J; bases not matched to a gene: 8. The CDR3 sequence is CASSFFVLAGSSYNEQFF. CDR3 nucleotide sequence: TGTGCCAGCAGTTTTTTTGTACTAGCGGGGAGCTCCTACAATGAGCAGTTCTTC.